The next 26 T cell receptor beta chains were all read from a single sample in a study of blood T cell repertoires in COVID-19. Only in-frame clones appear in the TCRdb table, and some are missing; sequencing was by immunoSEQ multiplex PCR. This sample has 150,000 or so clones, with roughly four fifths found just once. The sequenced material came from peripheral blood. Receptors originate from a woman aged 45 to 65 with active or convalescent COVID-19.

The CDR3 spells CASSFYWGDGYTF. CDR3 in DNA: TGTGCCAGCTCTTTCTACTGGGGGGATGGCTACACCTTC. The rearrangement uses TRBV6-5 and TRBJ1-2, with a possible D match to TRBD1 (5 bases). Germline loops: CDR1 MNHEY, CDR2 SVGAGI. The CDR3 contains 13 residues. Trimming removed 8 bases from V and 6 bases from J, with 16 bases in between.

The rearrangement links TRBV29-1 to TRBJ2-7; D is possibly TRBD2 (6 bases). The V and J ends lost 6 bases and 7 bases respectively, with 19 bases between them. This CDR3 has 13 amino acids. CDR1 and CDR2 from the germline V gene are SQVTM and ANQGSEA. The CDR3 nucleotides read TGCAGCGTCAGGAGGGGTGGGGCCGGGGAGCAGTACTTC. This sequence encodes CSVRRGGAGEQYF.

This chain links TRBV7-9 with TRBJ1-4; perhaps TRBD1 as D (5 bases). Deletions cut 1 base from V and 0 bases from J, with 9 bases between. The germline V gene has CDR1 SEHNR and CDR2 FQNEAQ (reference sequence). The CDR3 is made up of 16 amino acids. CDR3 bases: TGTGCCAGCAGCTTAGACCAGGGTGCAACTAATGAAAAACTGTTTTTT. Amino acid sequence: CASSLDQGATNEKLFF.

This clone was seen a single time. The chain combines TRBV7-2 with TRBJ1-2; tentatively, D is TRBD1 (6 bases). Looked up from germline, CDR1 is SGHTA and CDR2 is FQGNSA. CDR3 length equals 15 residues. The ends were cut back, 5 bases at V and 4 bases at J, with 17 bases in the middle. The CDR3 sequence: CASSLQTTGSYGYTF. DNA of the CDR3: TGTGCCAGCAGCCTACAAACGACAGGATCCTATGGCTACACCTTC. The whole variable domain, filled in from reference TRBV7-2 and TRBJ1-2, reads GAGVSQSPSNKVTEKGKDVELRCDPISGHTALYWYRQSLGQGLEFLIYFQGNSAPDKSGLPSDRFSAERTGGSVSTLTIQRTQQEDSAVYLCASSLQTTGSYGYTFGSGTRLTVV.

The chain is built from TRBV11-2 and TRBJ2-3; 10 bases align to TRBD2. This CDR3 region has 15 residues. CDR1 is SGHAT and CDR2 is FQNNGV in the germline V gene. V shed 1 base and J 3 bases; nucleotides not matched to a gene: 1. CDR3 sequence (DNA): TGTGCCAGCAGCTTAGGTAGCGGGGGGACAGATACGCAGTATTTT. Amino acid sequence: CASSLGSGGTDTQYF.

V and J are TRBV5-1 and TRBJ2-2, with TRBD2 matching 14 bases. The CDR3 is 19 residues long. The V segment lost 0 bases and the J segment 2 bases; nucleotides outside the gene matches: 6. Germline V CDR1 and CDR2: SGHRS, YFSETQ. The CDR3 loop reads CASSLGGLAGVINTGELFF. Written as DNA, the CDR3 is TGCGCCAGCAGCTTGGGGGGACTAGCGGGAGTGATCAACACCGGGGAGCTGTTTTTT.

The chain employs TRBV7-8 and TRBJ2-1; D gene uncertain. The CDR3 extends over 12 amino acids. Trimming took off 5 bases at V and 9 bases at J, with 11 bases between the two ends. The germline gives CDR1 SGHVS, CDR2 FQNEAQ. This CDR3 is CASSQVRSEQFF. CDR3 DNA sequence: TGTGCCAGCAGCCAAGTGAGGAGTGAGCAGTTCTTC.

This clone was counted between two and nine times. V and J are TRBV4-3 and TRBJ1-5, with unresolved D. Trimming removed 1 base from V and 4 bases from J, with 8 bases in between. Germline V CDR1 and CDR2: LGHNA, YSLEER. The CDR3 has 14 residues. This chain's CDR3 is CASSQVSGNQPQHF. In nucleotides, the CDR3 is TGCGCCAGCAGCCAAGTGTCGGGAAATCAGCCCCAGCATTTT.

This chain uses TRBV18 with TRBJ1-5; TRBD1 matches 10 bases. The CDR3 runs to 13 residues. The V gene end was trimmed by 6 bases and the J gene end by 10 bases; junction bases not matched to a gene: 6. Germline V lookup: CDR1 KGHSH, CDR2 LQKENI. The chain's CDR3 is CASSRRTGGPQHF. The CDR3 DNA reads TGTGCCAGCTCGCGCCGGACAGGGGGACCCCAGCATTTT.

The chain carries TRBV19 and TRBJ2-7, with 10 bases that match TRBD2. Trimming removed 5 bases from V and 7 bases from J; junction bases left unmatched: 8. Germline-derived CDR1 and CDR2 are LNHDA and SQIVND (reference sequence). The CDR3 contains 14 residues. The CDR3 is CASSPYSTSGEQYF. The CDR3 DNA reads TGTGCCAGTAGTCCCTACTCGACTAGCGGGGAGCAGTACTTC.

The rearrangement uses TRBV20-1 and TRBJ2-1; 8 nucleotides line up with TRBD2. The ends lost 3 bases at V and 6 bases at J; junction bases unmatched: 10. The CDR3 runs to 15 residues. The germline CDR1 and CDR2 sequences are DFQATT and SNEGSKA (reference sequence). CDR3 coding DNA: TGCAGTGCTAGTCCCGTGAGCGGGAGCAGCAATGAGCAGTTCTTC. Translated: CSASPVSGSSNEQFF.

This clone was seen a few times. This chain links TRBV4-3 with TRBJ1-1; D might be TRBD1 (6 bases). The germline V gene has CDR1 LGHNA and CDR2 YSLEER. CDR3 size: 16 residues. Deletions cut 2 bases from V and 0 bases from J, with 13 bases between. CDR3 sequence reads: CASSQYTGLMNTEAFF. The CDR3 DNA follows: TGCGCCAGCAGCCAATATACAGGGTTGATGAACACTGAAGCTTTCTTT.

This chain joins TRBV28 and TRBJ1-5; D possibly corresponds to TRBD1 (6 bases). V lost 2 bases and J 0 bases, leaving 11 bases between the germline ends. The CDR3 extends over 16 amino acids. Germline lookup yields CDR1 MDHEN and CDR2 SYDVKM. CDR3 DNA sequence: TGTGCCAGCAGTTTAAGGCAGGGGATTAGCAATCAGCCCCAGCATTTT. Translation: CASSLRQGISNQPQHF.

This chain connects TRBV30 to TRBJ2-1; D possibly corresponds to TRBD2 (5 bases). Germline lookup yields CDR1 GTSNPN and CDR2 SVGIG (reference sequence). This CDR3 is built from 14 residues. Deletions cut 7 bases from V and 5 bases from J, with 18 bases between. The CDR3 region is CAFSAGLGDNEQFF. CDR3 in DNA: TGTGCCTTTAGCGCCGGACTGGGCGACAATGAGCAGTTCTTC.

The rearrangement links TRBV24-1 to TRBJ2-3, with D maybe TRBD1 (6 bases). Trimming pared 2 bases from V and 2 bases from J, leaving 16 bases between. In germline, CDR1 is KGHDR, CDR2 SFDVKD. The CDR3 has 17 amino acids. CDR3 bases: TGTGCCACCAGTGATTCTAGCCCACAGGGCTCCACAGATACGCAGTATTTT. As protein: CATSDSSPQGSTDTQYF.

V gene TRBV7-6 combines with J gene TRBJ1-3; TRBD1 agrees at 9 bases. The CDR3 contains 17 residues. Germline values: CDR1 SGHVS, CDR2 FNYEAQ. V lost 4 bases, J lost 5 bases, and 12 bases stayed unmatched. The CDR3 DNA reads as TGTGCCAGCAGCTCCCCCCTCGGCGGGACAGGGCGAAACACCATATATTTT. As protein: CASSSPLGGTGRNTIYF.

The J gene is TRBJ2-7, the V gene TRBV30; D not certain. The CDR3 consists of 10 residues. V was shortened by 7 bases and J by 1 base, with 5 bases between the two germline ends. From germline, CDR1 is GTSNPN and CDR2 SVGIG (reference sequence). CDR3 nucleotide sequence: TGTGCCTCCGGGTCCTACGAGCAGTACTTC. Protein: CASGSYEQYF.

The table lists this clone with a few counts. V and J are TRBV11-1 and TRBJ1-3, with TRBD1 as a possible D gene (6 bases). CDR3 size: 16 residues. Trimming left V 4 bases short and J 0 bases short, with 13 bases between. Germline assignment: CDR1 SGHAT and CDR2 FQDESV (reference sequence). CDR3 in DNA: TGTGCCAGCAGCTCGGGACAAGGCTTCTCTGGAAACACCATATATTTT. It encodes CASSSGQGFSGNTIYF.

On this clone: The sample carries other DNA sequences with the same CDR3. This rearrangement joins TRBV18 to TRBJ1-1; the D gene is possibly TRBD1 (5 bases). V dropped 3 bases and J dropped 7 bases, with 9 bases sitting between them. The germline V gene encodes CDR1 KGHSH and CDR2 LQKENI. The CDR3 is 12 residues long. CDR3 loop: CASSPRGGEAFF. The CDR3 DNA sequence: TGTGCCAGCTCACCGAGGGGAGGTGAAGCTTTCTTT.

This chain joins TRBV6-5 and TRBJ1-2, with TRBD1 as a possible D gene (6 bases). This CDR3 has 14 residues. From germline, CDR1 is MNHEY and CDR2 SVGAGI. Trimming shortened V by 4 bases and J by 2 bases, and 11 bases separated the two germline ends. The CDR3 nucleotides are TGTGCCAGCAGTTTAAACAGGGCGAACTATGGCTACACCTTC. This gives the protein CASSLNRANYGYTF.

The V and J genes are TRBV12-5 and TRBJ1-3; D is perhaps TRBD1 (5 bases). Trimming pared 1 base from V and 1 base from J, leaving 11 bases between. Looked up from germline, CDR1 is LGHNT and CDR2 is FRNRAP. The CDR3 extends over 16 amino acids. The CDR3 nucleotides are TGTGCTAGTGGTTTGGCCCTCAGGGAATCTGGAAACACCATATATTTT. Protein product: CASGLALRESGNTIYF.

V usage is TRBV30 and J usage is TRBJ1-6; D gene uncertain. The V and J ends lost 0 bases and 11 bases respectively, with 14 bases between them. The germline CDR1 and CDR2 sequences are GTSNPN and SVGIG (reference sequence). The CDR3 has 14 residues. The CDR3 DNA is TGTGCCTGGAGTGTTGGGAGGTTGGAAGCACCCCTCCACTTT. Residues: CAWSVGRLEAPLHF.

In this sample, this clone turned up a few times. The V gene is TRBV25-1, the J gene TRBJ1-1, with D unclear. Per the germline V gene, CDR1 is MGHDK and CDR2 is SYGVNS. This CDR3 is 14 amino acids long. Trimming took 7 bases from V and 8 from J, leaving 20 bases between them. CDR3 sequence: CASTRAGVEGEAFF. CDR3 in DNA: TGTGCCAGCACAAGGGCTGGGGTGGAGGGAGAAGCTTTCTTT.

The rearrangement joins TRBV6-1 to TRBJ2-3; the D gene is possibly TRBD2 (6 bases). The CDR3 runs to 14 residues. V was pared by 3 bases and J by 7 bases, with 14 bases between. Germline V CDR1 and CDR2: MNHNS, SASEGT. CDR3 in amino acids: CASSDRLEQNTQYF. The CDR3 nucleotides are TGTGCCAGCAGTGATCGACTAGAACAAAATACGCAGTATTTT.

The chain has TRBV7-6 and TRBJ1-6; possibly TRBD1 for D (6 bases). Germline lookup yields CDR1 SGHVS and CDR2 FNYEAQ. Trimming left V 4 bases short and J 7 bases short, with 14 bases between. This CDR3 is 15 amino acids long. CDR3 sequence reads: CASSSQGNRNSPLHF. CDR3 in DNA: TGTGCCAGCAGCTCGCAGGGGAATCGGAATTCACCCCTCCACTTT.

The rearrangement links TRBV3-1 (or the pseudogene TRBV3-2) to TRBJ1-3, with 7 bases aligning to TRBD1. The CDR3 runs to 17 residues. With V trimmed by 1 base and J by 1 base, 7 bases remained unmatched. Germline CDR1 LGHDT, CDR2 YNNKEL (reference sequence). CDR3 DNA: TGTGCCAGCAGCCAAGCGACAGGGTGGGATTCTGGAAACACCATATATTTT. This gives the protein CASSQATGWDSGNTIYF.